This note documents a single TCR beta chain sequence. These data come from a study of blood T cell repertoires in COVID-19. Assay: immunoSEQ multiplex PCR; the TCRdb copy retains only in-frame clones and omits some. Here the sample spans fewer than 250,000 clones, 75% to 85% being singletons. V lost 0 bases and J lost 1, with 9 bases in between. CDR1 is ENHRY and CDR2 is SYGVKD in the germline V gene. This CDR3 is built from 15 residues. The receptor comes from a woman between 45 and 65 years old with acute COVID-19. Material: PBMCs or T cells enriched from blood (not recorded which). The rearrangement uses TRBV10-3 and TRBJ2-5, with D possibly being TRBD2 (6 bases). The CDR3 nucleotides are TGTGCCATCAGTGAGTCGAGAGCGGGCCAAGAGACCCAGTACTTC. Protein product: CAISESRAGQETQYF.